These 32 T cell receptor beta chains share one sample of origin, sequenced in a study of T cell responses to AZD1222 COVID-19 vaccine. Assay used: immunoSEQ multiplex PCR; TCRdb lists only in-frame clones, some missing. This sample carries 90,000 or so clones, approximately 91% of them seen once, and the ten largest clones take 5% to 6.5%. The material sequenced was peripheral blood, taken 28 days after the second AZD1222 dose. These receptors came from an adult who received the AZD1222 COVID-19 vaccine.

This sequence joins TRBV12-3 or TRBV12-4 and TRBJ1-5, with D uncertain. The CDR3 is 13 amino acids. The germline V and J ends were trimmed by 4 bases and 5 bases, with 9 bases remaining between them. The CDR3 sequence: CASSSAGYQPQHF. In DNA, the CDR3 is TGTGCCAGCAGTTCTGCGGGATATCAGCCCCAGCATTTT.

As DNA, the CDR3 is TGTGCCAGCAGTGAAGGGGGGGCAACTAATGAAAAACTGTTTTTT. This translates into CASSEGGATNEKLFF. The rearrangement joins TRBV2 to TRBJ1-4, with D possibly matching TRBD1 (5 bases). Germline V lookup: CDR1 SNHLY, CDR2 FYNNEI. The CDR3 contains 15 residues. Trimming removed 1 base at V and 0 bases at J, with 6 bases between.

The CDR3 bases are TGTGCCAGCAGCCAACTCACCGGGTTTTATGGCTACACCTTC. It specifies CASSQLTGFYGYTF. V gene TRBV14 combines with J gene TRBJ1-2; D unclear. The CDR3 runs 14 residues. The germline gives CDR1 SGHDN, CDR2 FVKESK. Trimming stripped 2 bases from V and 5 bases from J, with 12 bases between.

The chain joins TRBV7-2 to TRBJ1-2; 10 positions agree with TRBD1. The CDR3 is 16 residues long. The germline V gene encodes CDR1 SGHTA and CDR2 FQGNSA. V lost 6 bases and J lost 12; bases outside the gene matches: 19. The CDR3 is CASRPGTGVFVGRDTF. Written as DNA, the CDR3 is TGTGCCAGCAGACCGGGGACAGGGGTTTTTGTGGGGCGAGACACCTTC.

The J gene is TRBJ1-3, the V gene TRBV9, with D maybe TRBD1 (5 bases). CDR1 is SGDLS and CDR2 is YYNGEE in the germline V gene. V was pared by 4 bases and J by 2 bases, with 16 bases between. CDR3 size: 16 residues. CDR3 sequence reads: CASSYLPGTPGNTIYF. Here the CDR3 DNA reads TGTGCCAGCAGCTATTTACCCGGGACTCCTGGAAACACCATATATTTT.

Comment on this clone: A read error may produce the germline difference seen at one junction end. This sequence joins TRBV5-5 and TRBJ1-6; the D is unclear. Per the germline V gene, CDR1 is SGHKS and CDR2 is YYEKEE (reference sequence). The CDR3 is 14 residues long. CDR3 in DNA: TGTGCCACCAGCAGCGGGGTCGGGTTTTCACCCCTCCACTTT. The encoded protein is CATSSGVGFSPLHF.

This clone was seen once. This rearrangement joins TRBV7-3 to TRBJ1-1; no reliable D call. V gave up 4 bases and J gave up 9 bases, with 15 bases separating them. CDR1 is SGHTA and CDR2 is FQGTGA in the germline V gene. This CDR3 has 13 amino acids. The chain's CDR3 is CASSSLGGGKAFF. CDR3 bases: TGTGCCAGCAGCTCCCTGGGTGGAGGGAAAGCTTTCTTT.

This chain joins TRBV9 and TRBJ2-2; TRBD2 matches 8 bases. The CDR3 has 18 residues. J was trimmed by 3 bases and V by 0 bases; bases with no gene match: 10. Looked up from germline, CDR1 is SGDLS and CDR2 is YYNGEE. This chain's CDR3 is CASSVAGRDRRDTGELFF. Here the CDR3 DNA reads TGTGCCAGCAGCGTAGCCGGGAGGGACCGGAGGGACACCGGGGAGCTGTTTTTT.

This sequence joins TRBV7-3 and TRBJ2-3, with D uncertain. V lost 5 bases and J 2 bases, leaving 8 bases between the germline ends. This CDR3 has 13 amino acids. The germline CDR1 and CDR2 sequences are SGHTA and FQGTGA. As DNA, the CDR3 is TGTGCCAGCAGCCCCCGTCCCACAGATACGCAGTATTTT. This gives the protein CASSPRPTDTQYF.

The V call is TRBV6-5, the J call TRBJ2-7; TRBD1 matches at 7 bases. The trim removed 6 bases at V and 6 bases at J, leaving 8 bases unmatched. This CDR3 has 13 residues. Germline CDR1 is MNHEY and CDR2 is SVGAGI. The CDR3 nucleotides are TGTGCCAGCAGACCCAGACAGGGCGTCGAGCAGTACTTC. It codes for CASRPRQGVEQYF.

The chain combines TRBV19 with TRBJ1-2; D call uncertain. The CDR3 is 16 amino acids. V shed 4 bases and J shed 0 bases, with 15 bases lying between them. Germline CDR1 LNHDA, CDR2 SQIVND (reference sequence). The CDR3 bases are TGTGCCAGTAGTAACCTCCTCGGCGACCCTAACTATGGCTACACCTTC. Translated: CASSNLLGDPNYGYTF.

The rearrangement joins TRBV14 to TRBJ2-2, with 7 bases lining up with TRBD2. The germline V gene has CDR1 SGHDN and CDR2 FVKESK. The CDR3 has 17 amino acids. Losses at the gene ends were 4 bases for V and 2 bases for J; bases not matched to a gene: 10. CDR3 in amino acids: CASSLYPSGVNTGELFF. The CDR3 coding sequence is TGTGCCAGCAGCCTGTATCCCAGCGGGGTTAACACCGGGGAGCTGTTTTTT.

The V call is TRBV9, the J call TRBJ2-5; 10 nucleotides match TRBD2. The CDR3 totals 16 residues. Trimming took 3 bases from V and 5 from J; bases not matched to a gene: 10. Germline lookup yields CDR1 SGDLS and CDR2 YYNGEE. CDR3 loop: CASSEGLASPLETQYF. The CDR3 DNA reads TGTGCCAGCAGCGAGGGACTAGCGTCCCCCTTGGAGACCCAGTACTTC. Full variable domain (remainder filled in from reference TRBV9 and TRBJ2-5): DSGVTQTPKHLITATGQRVTLRCSPRSGDLSVYWYQQSLDQGLQFLIQYYNGEERAKGNILERFSAQQFPDLHSELNLSSLELGDSALYFCASSEGLASPLETQYFGPGTRLLVL.

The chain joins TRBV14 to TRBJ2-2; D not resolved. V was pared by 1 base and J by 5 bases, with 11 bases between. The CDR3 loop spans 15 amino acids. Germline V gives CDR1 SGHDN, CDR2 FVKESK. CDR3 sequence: CASSQGRVLTGELFF. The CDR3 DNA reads TGTGCCAGCAGCCAAGGTCGGGTCCTTACCGGGGAGCTGTTTTTT.

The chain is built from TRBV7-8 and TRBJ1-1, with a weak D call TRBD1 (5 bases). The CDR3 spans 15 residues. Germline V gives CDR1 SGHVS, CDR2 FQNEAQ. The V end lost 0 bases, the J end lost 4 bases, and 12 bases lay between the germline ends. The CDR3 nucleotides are TGTGCCAGCAGCTTAGCGGTCAGGGTATTCACTGAAGCTTTCTTT. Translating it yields CASSLAVRVFTEAFF.

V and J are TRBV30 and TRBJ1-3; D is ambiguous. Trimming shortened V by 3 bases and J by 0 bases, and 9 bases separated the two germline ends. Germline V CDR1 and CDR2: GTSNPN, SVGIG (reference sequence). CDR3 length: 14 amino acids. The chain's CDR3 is CAWRAGSSGNTIYF. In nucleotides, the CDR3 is TGTGCCTGGAGAGCCGGGAGCTCTGGAAACACCATATATTTT.

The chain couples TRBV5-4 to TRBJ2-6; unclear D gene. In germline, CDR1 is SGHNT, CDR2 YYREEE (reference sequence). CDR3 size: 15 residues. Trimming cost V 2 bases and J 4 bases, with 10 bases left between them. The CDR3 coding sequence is TGTGCCAGCAGCTTAGCTGCCCCCGGGGCCAACGTCCTGACTTTC. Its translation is CASSLAAPGANVLTF.

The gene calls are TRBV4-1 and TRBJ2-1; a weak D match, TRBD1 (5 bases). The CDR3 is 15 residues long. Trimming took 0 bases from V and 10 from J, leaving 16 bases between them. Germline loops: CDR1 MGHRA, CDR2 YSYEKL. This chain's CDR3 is CASSQDKTWAGEQFF. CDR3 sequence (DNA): TGCGCCAGCAGCCAAGATAAAACCTGGGCAGGGGAGCAGTTCTTC.

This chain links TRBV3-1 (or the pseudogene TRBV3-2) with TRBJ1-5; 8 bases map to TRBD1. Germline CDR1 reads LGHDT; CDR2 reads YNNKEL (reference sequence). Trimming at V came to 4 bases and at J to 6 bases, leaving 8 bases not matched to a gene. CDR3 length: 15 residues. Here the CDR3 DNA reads TGTGCCAGCAGCCCCAGGGCAGGGGGCTTTCAGCCCCAGCATTTT. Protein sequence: CASSPRAGGFQPQHF.

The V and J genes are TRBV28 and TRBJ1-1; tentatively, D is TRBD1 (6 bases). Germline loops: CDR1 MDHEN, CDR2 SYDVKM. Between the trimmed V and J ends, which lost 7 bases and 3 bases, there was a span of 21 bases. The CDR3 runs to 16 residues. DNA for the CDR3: TGTGCCAGCACCTCACTCCCCGGGGGGCGCGACACTGAAGCTTTCTTT. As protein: CASTSLPGGRDTEAFF. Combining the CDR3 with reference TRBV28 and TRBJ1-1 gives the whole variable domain DVKVTQSSRYLVKRTGEKVFLECVQDMDHENMFWYRQDPGLGLRLIYFSYDVKMKEKGDIPEGYSVSREKKERFSLILESASTNQTSMYLCASTSLPGGRDTEAFFGQGTRLTVV.

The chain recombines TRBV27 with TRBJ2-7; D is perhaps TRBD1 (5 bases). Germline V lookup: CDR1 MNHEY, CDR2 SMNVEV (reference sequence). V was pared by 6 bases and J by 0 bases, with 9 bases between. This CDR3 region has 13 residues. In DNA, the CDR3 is TGTGCCAGCAGCTTACAGGCCTCCTACGAGCAGTACTTC. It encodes CASSLQASYEQYF.

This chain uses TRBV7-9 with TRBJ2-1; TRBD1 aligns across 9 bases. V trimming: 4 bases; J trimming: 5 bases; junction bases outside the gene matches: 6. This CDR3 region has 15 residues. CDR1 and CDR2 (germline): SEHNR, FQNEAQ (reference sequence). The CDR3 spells CASSYRQGVNNEQFF. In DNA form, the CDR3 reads TGTGCCAGCAGCTACCGACAGGGGGTTAACAATGAGCAGTTCTTC.

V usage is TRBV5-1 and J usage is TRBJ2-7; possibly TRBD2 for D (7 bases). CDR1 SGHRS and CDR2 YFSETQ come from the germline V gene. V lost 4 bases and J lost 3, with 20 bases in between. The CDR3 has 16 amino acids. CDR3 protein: CASSPGPQGGYYEQYF. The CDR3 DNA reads TGCGCCAGCAGCCCCGGCCCACAGGGAGGGTACTACGAGCAGTACTTC.

The CDR3 nucleotides are TGTGCCAGCAGCCCGTTTTATCTAGGACAGGGCTCTCGCGAGCAGTACTTC. Amino acids: CASSPFYLGQGSREQYF. The chain uses TRBV7-8 and TRBJ2-7; TRBD1 matches at 8 bases. This CDR3 is 17 amino acids long. Germline CDR1 and CDR2: SGHVS and FQNEAQ. V was clipped by 5 bases and J by 6 bases; unmatched bases: 18.

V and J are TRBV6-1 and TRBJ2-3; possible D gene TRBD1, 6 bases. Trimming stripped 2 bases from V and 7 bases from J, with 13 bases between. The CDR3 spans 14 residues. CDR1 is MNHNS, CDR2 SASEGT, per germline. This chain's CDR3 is CASSEIQGFNTQYF. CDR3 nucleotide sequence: TGTGCCAGCAGTGAAATACAGGGTTTTAATACGCAGTATTTT.

The DNA for the CDR3 is TGTGCCAGCAGTCCTGGACTAGTTTCCTACGAGCAGTACTTC. It translates to CASSPGLVSYEQYF. The gene calls are TRBV2 and TRBJ2-7; 7 nucleotides match TRBD2. The germline V gene has CDR1 SNHLY and CDR2 FYNNEI. The V segment lost 5 bases and the J segment 1 base; nucleotides outside the gene matches: 5. This CDR3 is built from 14 residues.

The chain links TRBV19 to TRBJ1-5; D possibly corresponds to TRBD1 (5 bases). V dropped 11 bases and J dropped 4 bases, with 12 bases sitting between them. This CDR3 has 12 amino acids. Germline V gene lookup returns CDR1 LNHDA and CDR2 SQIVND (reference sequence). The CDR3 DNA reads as TGTGCCTGTCAGGAGGGGAATCAGCCCCAGCATTTT. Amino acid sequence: CACQEGNQPQHF.

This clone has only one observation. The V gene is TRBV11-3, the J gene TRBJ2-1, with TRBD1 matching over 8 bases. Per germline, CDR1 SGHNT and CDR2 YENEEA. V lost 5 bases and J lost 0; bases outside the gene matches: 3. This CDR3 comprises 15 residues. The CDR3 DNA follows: TGTGCCAGCAGCCCAGGGGGCAGCTCCTACAATGAGCAGTTCTTC. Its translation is CASSPGGSSYNEQFF. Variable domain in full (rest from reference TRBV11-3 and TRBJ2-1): EAGVVQSPRYKIIEKKQPVAFWCNPISGHNTLYWYLQNLGQGPELLIRYENEEAVDDSQLPKDRFSAERLKGVDSTLKIQPAELGDSAVYLCASSPGGSSYNEQFFGPGTRLTVL.

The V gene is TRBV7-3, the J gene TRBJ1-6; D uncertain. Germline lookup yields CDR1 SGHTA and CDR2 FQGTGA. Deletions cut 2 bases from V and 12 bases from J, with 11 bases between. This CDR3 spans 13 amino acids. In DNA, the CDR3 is TGTGCCAGCAGCTTATCCCCAGAGGGACCCCTCCACTTT. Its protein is CASSLSPEGPLHF.

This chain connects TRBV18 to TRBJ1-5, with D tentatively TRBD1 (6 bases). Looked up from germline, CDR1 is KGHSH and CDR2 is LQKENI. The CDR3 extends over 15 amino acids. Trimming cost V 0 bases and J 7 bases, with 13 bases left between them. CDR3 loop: CASSPPGATGQPQHF. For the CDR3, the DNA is TGTGCCAGCTCACCACCGGGGGCGACGGGCCAGCCCCAGCATTTT.

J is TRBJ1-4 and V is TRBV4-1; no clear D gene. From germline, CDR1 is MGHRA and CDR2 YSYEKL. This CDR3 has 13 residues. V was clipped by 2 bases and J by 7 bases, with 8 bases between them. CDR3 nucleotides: TGCGCCAGCAGCCAAAGCCCGGGTGAAAAACTGTTTTTT. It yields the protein CASSQSPGEKLFF.

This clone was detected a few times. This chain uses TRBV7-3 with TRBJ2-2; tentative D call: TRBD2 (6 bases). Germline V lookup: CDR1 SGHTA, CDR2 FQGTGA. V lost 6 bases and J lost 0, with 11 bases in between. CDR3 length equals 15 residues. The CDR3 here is CASSSGTPNTGELFF. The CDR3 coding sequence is TGTGCCAGCAGTTCCGGGACTCCGAACACCGGGGAGCTGTTTTTT.